The following is a T cell receptor (beta chain) sequence with its context. The CDR3 has 13 residues. Trimming at V came to 7 bases and at J to 3 bases, leaving 8 bases not matched to a gene. The germline CDR1 and CDR2 sequences are SQVTM and ANQGSEA. These data come from a study of control samples from healthy donors and cancer patients. The data were produced by immunoSEQ multiplex PCR, yet TCRdb's version contains in-frame clones alone and is incomplete. The sample lists approximately 110,000 clones, about nine tenths occurring once. This receptor was obtained from a human donor in good health. The donor label of this sample is uncertain. The genes are TRBV29-1 and TRBJ2-7; 8 positions agree with TRBD1. Input material: blood. The CDR3 nucleotides are TGCAGCGCCCTTTCGGACAGGGACTACGAGCAGTACTTC. Its protein is CSALSDRDYEQYF.